A single sample is the source of the 27 T cell receptor beta chains below, sequenced in a study of blood T cell repertoires in COVID-19. The protocol was immunoSEQ multiplex PCR, while the TCRdb copy is restricted to in-frame clones and leaves out a portion. The sample lists about 64,000 clones; around 86% were seen once. Material: peripheral blood. The receptor set was obtained from a human donor in a cohort sampled during active COVID-19.

The V gene is TRBV11-2, the J gene TRBJ2-3, with D tentatively TRBD2 (6 bases). The CDR3 extends over 15 amino acids. CDR1 is SGHAT and CDR2 is FQNNGV in the germline V gene. V was trimmed by 3 bases and J by 1 base, leaving 11 bases between them. CDR3 sequence: CASSLRDSRTDTQYF. Written as DNA, the CDR3 is TGTGCCAGCAGCTTGCGGGACTCCCGCACAGATACGCAGTATTTT.

The genes are TRBV5-1 and TRBJ2-5; unclear D gene. V was trimmed by 4 bases and J by 4 bases, leaving 11 bases between them. CDR1 and CDR2 from the germline V gene are SGHRS and YFSETQ. The CDR3 spans 13 residues. CDR3 loop: CASSGISGETQYF. The CDR3 coding sequence is TGCGCCAGCAGCGGTATCTCCGGAGAGACCCAGTACTTC.

The rearrangement joins TRBV5-1 to TRBJ1-2, with unresolved D. Trimming took 4 bases from V and 0 from J, leaving 10 bases between them. The CDR3 spans 14 residues. Germline V CDR1 and CDR2: SGHRS, YFSETQ. CDR3 sequence: CASSPSRTNYGYTF. Written as DNA, the CDR3 is TGCGCCAGCAGCCCCTCCAGGACTAACTATGGCTACACCTTC. The entire variable domain, with the rest obtained from reference TRBV5-1 and TRBJ1-2, is as follows: KAGVTQTPRYLIKTRGQQVTLSCSPISGHRSVSWYQQTPGQGLQFLFEYFSETQRNKGNFPGRFSGRQFSNSRSEMNVSTLELGDSALYLCASSPSRTNYGYTFGSGTRLTVV.

The chain joins TRBV5-5 to TRBJ2-7; TRBD1 aligns across 7 bases. Germline trimming cut 0 bases from V and 4 bases from J; bases unmatched to any gene: 13. The CDR3 is 17 residues long. CDR1 and CDR2 from the germline V gene are SGHKS and YYEKEE (reference sequence). The CDR3 bases are TGTGCCAGCAGCTTGGAGGGGGCCGTAAGTCCCATTTACGAGCAGTACGTC. Protein: CASSLEGAVSPIYEQYV.

The V gene is TRBV4-1, the J gene TRBJ2-2, with TRBD1 matching over 11 bases. This CDR3 spans 15 amino acids. From germline, CDR1 is MGHRA and CDR2 YSYEKL. The V segment lost 1 base and the J segment 7 bases; nucleotides outside the gene matches: 2. The CDR3 loop reads CASSQAGTGGGELFF. The CDR3 DNA reads as TGCGCCAGCAGCCAAGCGGGGACAGGGGGCGGGGAGCTGTTTTTT.

This rearrangement joins TRBV7-2 to TRBJ2-7; D not resolved. Germline V CDR1 and CDR2: SGHTA, FQGNSA. V was trimmed by 6 bases and J by 0 bases, leaving 12 bases between them. This CDR3 is 14 amino acids long. CDR3 bases: TGTGCCAGCAGGGTCAGTAGCAGCTCCTACGAGCAGTACTTC. It translates to CASRVSSSSYEQYF.

This clone was recorded a few times. The chain links TRBV7-9 to TRBJ1-1, with D possibly matching TRBD1 (5 bases). This CDR3 comprises 15 residues. Between the trimmed V and J ends, which lost 2 bases and 1 base, there was a span of 11 bases. Germline CDR1 and CDR2: SEHNR and FQNEAQ (reference sequence). The DNA of the CDR3 is TGTGCCAGCAGCTTATTAGACAGTCCGAACACTGAAGCTTTCTTT. This encodes CASSLLDSPNTEAFF.

This chain joins TRBV9 and TRBJ2-3, with 11 bases lining up with TRBD2. Unmatched junction bases numbered 11, after V lost 0 bases and J lost 2 bases. CDR1 is SGDLS, CDR2 YYNGEE, per germline. There are 19 residues in the CDR3. This CDR3 reads CASSVGPPLAGGLTDTQYF. As DNA, the CDR3 is TGTGCCAGCAGCGTAGGGCCGCCCCTAGCGGGGGGCCTCACAGATACGCAGTATTTT.

The J gene is TRBJ2-7, the V gene TRBV28, with 8 bases matching TRBD1. In germline, CDR1 is MDHEN, CDR2 SYDVKM. This CDR3 contains 15 residues. After removal of 5 bases from V and 6 bases from J, the junction contained 12 bases not matched to a gene. This chain's CDR3 is CASSTKDRAKAEQYV. The CDR3 DNA reads TGTGCCAGCAGTACCAAGGACAGGGCGAAGGCCGAGCAGTACGTC.

This clone showed up just a few times. V gene TRBV5-1 combines with J gene TRBJ1-4; 7 nucleotides line up with TRBD1. The CDR3 runs to 16 residues. With 1 base clipped from V and 0 bases from J, the junction kept 3 bases outside the gene matches. Germline assignment: CDR1 SGHRS and CDR2 YFSETQ. CDR3 DNA sequence: TGCGCCAGCAGCTTGTACGGGACAGCAACTAATGAAAAACTGTTTTTT. Translation gives CASSLYGTATNEKLFF. The entire variable domain, with the rest obtained from reference TRBV5-1 and TRBJ1-4, is as follows: KAGVTQTPRYLIKTRGQQVTLSCSPISGHRSVSWYQQTPGQGLQFLFEYFSETQRNKGNFPGRFSGRQFSNSRSEMNVSTLELGDSALYLCASSLYGTATNEKLFFGSGTQLSVL.

V gene TRBV6-6 combines with J gene TRBJ2-3, with 8 bases identical to TRBD2. The junction had 5 bases not matched to a gene; V was cut back by 5 bases and J by 4 bases. The CDR3 runs to 14 residues. Germline V gene sequence: CDR1 MNHNY, CDR2 SVGAGI (reference sequence). The CDR3 bases are TGTGCCAGCAGTCGACTAGCGAGTCCAGATACGCAGTATTTT. Its protein is CASSRLASPDTQYF.

The rearrangement links TRBV6-6 to TRBJ1-5, with 8 nucleotides matching TRBD1. The J segment lost 3 bases and the V segment lost 8 bases, leaving 9 bases of the junction unmatched. The CDR3 runs to 15 residues. Germline V gene data show CDR1 as MNHNY and CDR2 as SVGAGI (reference sequence). CDR3 sequence: CASDKTGENNQPQHF. The CDR3 coding sequence is TGTGCCAGCGACAAGACAGGGGAAAACAATCAGCCCCAGCATTTT.

This rearrangement joins TRBV4-1 to TRBJ1-1; TRBD1 matches 9 bases. The germline V gene encodes CDR1 MGHRA and CDR2 YSYEKL. Trimming at V came to 3 bases and at J to 0 bases, leaving 2 bases not matched to a gene. This CDR3 has 15 amino acids. The CDR3 DNA sequence: TGCGCCAGCAGCCAGGGACAGGGCCTGAACACTGAAGCTTTCTTT. It yields the protein CASSQGQGLNTEAFF.

V gene TRBV4-2 combines with J gene TRBJ1-2; D gene ambiguous. The CDR3 totals 15 residues. Looked up from germline, CDR1 is LGHNA and CDR2 is YNFKEQ. The V end lost 0 bases, the J end lost 2 bases, and 10 bases lay between the germline ends. CDR3 region: CASSQDGSTNYGYTF. CDR3 DNA sequence: TGTGCCAGCAGCCAAGATGGCAGTACCAACTATGGCTACACCTTC.

This rearrangement joins TRBV7-2 to TRBJ2-1; TRBD2 agrees at 8 bases. Germline values: CDR1 SGHTA, CDR2 FQGNSA. There are 13 residues in the CDR3. The V gene end was trimmed by 5 bases and the J gene end by 9 bases; junction bases not matched to a gene: 6. The CDR3 reads CASSPAGAREQFF. The CDR3 DNA reads as TGTGCCAGCAGCCCAGCGGGGGCTCGTGAGCAGTTCTTC.

V usage is TRBV3-1 (or the pseudogene TRBV3-2) and J usage is TRBJ2-7, with 9 bases aligning to TRBD2. V lost 2 bases to trimming and J lost 2 bases; unmatched junction nucleotides: 13. This CDR3 is 18 amino acids long. Germline V gene sequence: CDR1 LGHDT, CDR2 YNNKEL (reference sequence). CDR3 DNA: TGTGCCAGCAGCCAATACCCTAATCCTAGCGGGAACACCTACGAGCAGTACTTC. This codes for CASSQYPNPSGNTYEQYF.

Here the CDR3 reads CATSEARTGGYGYTF. The DNA for the CDR3 is TGTGCCACCAGTGAGGCCCGGACAGGGGGCTATGGCTACACCTTC. This chain connects TRBV24-1 to TRBJ1-2, with 10 bases identical to TRBD1. The CDR3 is 15 amino acids. From germline, CDR1 is KGHDR and CDR2 SFDVKD. Trimming took 4 bases from V and 4 from J; bases not matched to a gene: 5.

The rearrangement links TRBV5-1 to TRBJ1-1; D is unclear. CDR1 SGHRS and CDR2 YFSETQ come from the germline V gene. This CDR3 is 12 amino acids long. V shed 4 bases and J shed 11 bases, with 15 bases lying between them. The CDR3 spells CASSAEGDVAFF. The CDR3 DNA sequence: TGCGCCAGCAGCGCGGAGGGCGATGTTGCTTTCTTT.

This clone was counted a single time. The chain combines TRBV23-1 with TRBJ2-1; the D gene is possibly TRBD1 (6 bases). TRBV23-1 is designated an ORF whose function remains uncertain. V lost 5 bases, J lost 6 bases, and 17 bases lay in between. The CDR3 consists of 15 residues. CDR3 bases: TGCGCCAGCAGTTGGCGGACAGTTAGCCTCAATGAGCAGTTCTTC. This encodes CASSWRTVSLNEQFF.

This chain uses TRBV2 with TRBJ2-5, with TRBD2 identical over 13 bases. Germline values: CDR1 SNHLY, CDR2 FYNNEI. Germline trimming cut 8 bases from V and 0 bases from J; bases unmatched to any gene: 6. The CDR3 runs to 16 residues. This CDR3 reads CASEGLAGVYQETQYF. CDR3 DNA: TGTGCCAGCGAAGGACTAGCGGGGGTCTACCAAGAGACCCAGTACTTC.

The genes are TRBV28 and TRBJ1-2; no clear D. CDR1 MDHEN and CDR2 SYDVKM come from the germline V gene. V lost 6 bases to trimming and J lost 1 base, with 15 bases between them. This CDR3 spans 15 amino acids. The CDR3 loop is CASSPLLRVNYGYTF. The CDR3 DNA reads as TGTGCCAGCAGCCCCCTTTTAAGAGTTAACTATGGCTACACCTTC.

The CDR3: CASSHTGQGEGPQHF. The CDR3 DNA sequence: TGCGCCAGCAGCCATACGGGACAGGGGGAAGGGCCCCAGCATTTT. The chain carries TRBV5-1 and TRBJ1-5, with 11 bases aligning to TRBD1. The germline V gene encodes CDR1 SGHRS and CDR2 YFSETQ. The CDR3 extends over 15 amino acids. With V trimmed by 4 bases and J by 9 bases, 9 bases remained unmatched.

The chain uses TRBV4-2 and TRBJ1-1, with a weak D call TRBD1 (6 bases). The V and J ends lost 0 bases and 3 bases respectively, with 11 bases between them. CDR3 size: 15 residues. Germline lookup yields CDR1 LGHNA and CDR2 YNFKEQ. CDR3 coding DNA: TGTGCCAGCAGCCAAGATCGTAACAGGGACACTGAAGCTTTCTTT. Protein product: CASSQDRNRDTEAFF.

The chain links TRBV2 to TRBJ2-7; 7 positions agree with TRBD2. CDR1 is SNHLY, CDR2 FYNNEI, per germline. The ends lost 1 base at V and 6 bases at J; junction bases unmatched: 9. The CDR3 spans 15 residues. CDR3 coding DNA: TGTGCCAGCAGTGAAGTGGGGGGGAAAATCCGCGAGCAGTACTTC. It encodes CASSEVGGKIREQYF.

This rearrangement joins TRBV5-6 to TRBJ2-2; D not certain. Germline V CDR1 and CDR2: SGHDT, YYEEEE. V was pared by 0 bases and J by 7 bases, with 7 bases between. The CDR3 has 13 residues. The CDR3 is CASSLVEIGELFF. The CDR3 coding sequence is TGTGCCAGCAGCTTGGTAGAGATCGGGGAGCTGTTTTTT.

The V and J genes are TRBV10-3 and TRBJ2-1; TRBD1 matches 8 bases. J gave up 5 bases and V 7 bases, and 7 bases lay outside the gene matches. Germline V gene sequence: CDR1 ENHRY, CDR2 SYGVKD. This CDR3 has 14 amino acids. The DNA for the CDR3 is TGTGCCATCACGCGGACAGGGCAGAACAATGAGCAGTTCTTC. Its protein product is CAITRTGQNNEQFF.

The V and J genes are TRBV3-1 (or the pseudogene TRBV3-2) and TRBJ2-5; tentative D call: TRBD2 (6 bases). The CDR3 sequence is 15 residues long. V lost 1 base to trimming and J lost 5 bases, with 14 bases between them. Germline CDR1 is LGHDT and CDR2 is YNNKEL (reference sequence). In DNA form, the CDR3 reads TGTGCCAGCAGCCAAGGGTACGGGGGTTTGGAGACCCAGTACTTC. It codes for CASSQGYGGLETQYF.